The sequence of this T cell receptor beta chain was determined in a study of blood T cell repertoires in COVID-19. In the study overall: COVID-19 samples from acute and convalescent phases originated in the United States, Italy and Spain. PBMCs, B-cell-depleted T cells, or T cells were the source of the cDNA or gDNA that made up the material.

Authors' data handling: Nucleated cell number was recorded as an estimate derived from reference gene primer amplification. The protocol was immunoSEQ multiplex PCR, while the TCRdb copy is restricted to in-frame clones and leaves out a portion. V and J calls and clone size follow that table, whereas D and trimming were derived from the DNA. The sample yields 300,000 to 450,000 clones, roughly nine tenths seen once. Germline V gives CDR1 LNHDA, CDR2 SQIVND (reference sequence). This CDR3 is built from 12 residues. V was trimmed by 5 bases and J by 7 bases, leaving 9 bases between them. Sequenced input: peripheral blood. The clonotype originates from an older woman with COVID-19, enrolled during active disease. The chain is built from TRBV19 and TRBJ1-5; unclear D gene. CDR3 in DNA: TGTGCCAGTAGTCCCCTAGCCCAGCCCCAGCATTTT. Translated, it gives CASSPLAQPQHF.